This entry lists 27 T cell receptor beta chains sequenced from one sample in a study of T cells in Graves' hyperthyroidism and ophthalmopathy. Amplified regions were TCR beta CDR3 sequences from RNA transcripts. TCR CDR3 underwent first-round RT-PCR with the HTBI primer set. MiXCR, run by TCRdb on the multiplex PCR reads, gives a single entry per CDR3 protein. The data show some 530,000 distinct CDR3 sequences, 20% to 25% seen once. Sequencing was done on a sample of blood. The receptors derive from a woman aged 65 to 85 with Graves' ophthalmopathy.

This clonotype was counted at least ten times. The rearrangement uses TRBV12-3 or TRBV12-4 and TRBJ2-5; D uncertain. The CDR3 runs 13 residues. V lost 3 bases and J lost 0, with 5 bases in between. Written as DNA, the CDR3 is TGTGCCAGCAGTTTCCTACACCAAGAGACCCAGTACTTC. It specifies CASSFLHQETQYF.

The chain uses TRBV13 and TRBJ1-2; a possible D gene is TRBD1 (5 bases). The CDR3 covers 13 residues. Germline V gene lookup returns CDR1 PRHDT and CDR2 FYEKMQ (reference sequence). Trimming left V 8 bases short and J 3 bases short, with 13 bases between. The CDR3: CASQDIGDYGYTF. The CDR3 DNA sequence: TGTGCCAGCCAGGACATCGGCGACTATGGCTACACCTTC.

The V and J genes are TRBV7-3 and TRBJ2-7; 11 positions match TRBD2. V lost 3 bases and J lost 2; bases outside the gene matches: 6. Germline V lookup: CDR1 SGHTA, CDR2 FQGTGA. This CDR3 region has 16 residues. This CDR3 reads CASSFSGTSGTYEQYF. In DNA, the CDR3 is TGTGCCAGCAGCTTTAGCGGGACTAGCGGAACCTACGAGCAGTACTTC.

The V and J genes are TRBV6-1 and TRBJ2-7; tentatively, D is TRBD1 or TRBD2 (5 bases each). This CDR3 spans 14 amino acids. The V end was cut by 7 bases, the J end by 2 bases, with 15 bases between. Per germline, CDR1 MNHNS and CDR2 SASEGT. CDR3 amino acids: CASTNLGRTYEQYF. CDR3 sequence (DNA): TGTGCCAGCACCAACCTGGGACGGACCTACGAGCAGTACTTC.

This clonotype came up a few times. The chain has TRBV12-3 or TRBV12-4 and TRBJ2-1; 14 nucleotides align to TRBD2. V lost 3 bases, J lost 4 bases, and 5 bases stayed unmatched. There are 17 residues in the CDR3. CDR3 loop: CASSFRLAGGLYNEQFF. The DNA for the CDR3 is TGTGCCAGCAGTTTTAGACTAGCGGGAGGGTTATACAATGAGCAGTTCTTC.

This clonotype was seen at least ten times. The chain links TRBV7-9 to TRBJ2-3; a weak D match, TRBD1 (6 bases). CDR1 SEHNR and CDR2 FQNEAQ come from the germline V gene (reference sequence). The CDR3 loop spans 14 amino acids. Trimming took off 1 base at V and 4 bases at J, with 9 bases between the two ends. The CDR3 loop is CASSLGGQSDTQYF. As DNA, the CDR3 is TGTGCCAGCAGCTTAGGGGGGCAATCAGATACGCAGTATTTT.

Note on this clonotype: Since a much larger clone is just one base distant, this may be a read error. The chain uses TRBV4-2 and TRBJ2-1, with 9 bases lining up with TRBD1. CDR1 is LGHNA and CDR2 is YNFKEQ in the germline V gene. This CDR3 has 16 amino acids. CDR3 loop: CARSPADRGLNNEQFF. CDR3 sequence (DNA): TGTGCCAGAAGCCCAGCGGACAGGGGCCTAAACAATGAGCAGTTCTTC.

About this clonotype: The junction does not match germline at one end; this may be a read error. The J gene is TRBJ1-5, the V gene TRBV6-5; D unclear. The CDR3 is made up of 14 amino acids. CDR1 MNHEY and CDR2 SVGAGI come from the germline V gene. The CDR3 sequence is CASRSLGENQPPHF. The CDR3, as DNA: TGTGCCAGCCGTTCTTTGGGTGAGAATCAGCCCCCGCATTTT.

This rearrangement joins TRBV7-8 to TRBJ2-5; maybe TRBD1 (7 bases). The CDR3 is 16 amino acids. Deletions cut 4 bases from V and 4 bases from J, with 19 bases between. Looked up from germline, CDR1 is SGHVS and CDR2 is FQNEAQ. CDR3 DNA sequence: TGTGCCAGCAGCTCGCAGGGGGGAGAAACCTCAGAGACCCAGTACTTC. The encoded protein is CASSSQGGETSETQYF.

This clonotype was picked up many times. The chain couples TRBV2 to TRBJ2-2; TRBD1 or TRBD2 may be the D gene (6 bases each). Germline CDR1 SNHLY, CDR2 FYNNEI. This CDR3 is 16 amino acids long. Trimming stripped 5 bases from V and 6 bases from J, with 19 bases between. CDR3: CASSRTAGAGPGELFF. The CDR3 DNA reads TGTGCCAGCAGTAGGACAGCCGGAGCGGGTCCCGGGGAGCTGTTTTTT. The variable domain in full, with the rest retrieved from reference TRBV2 and TRBJ2-2, is EPEVTQTPSHQVTQMGQEVILRCVPISNHLYFYWYRQILGQKVEFLVSFYNNEISEKSEIFDDQFSVERPDGSNFTLKIRSTKLEDSAMYFCASSRTAGAGPGELFFGEGSRLTVL.

This clonotype was seen more than once but under ten times. The J gene is TRBJ2-3, the V gene TRBV20-1, with 10 nucleotides matching TRBD1. The CDR3 consists of 15 residues. Germline lookup yields CDR1 DFQATT and CDR2 SNEGSKA (reference sequence). With 6 bases clipped from V and 5 bases from J, the junction kept 11 bases outside the gene matches. The CDR3 DNA follows: TGCAGTGCACGTCTCCGGGACAGGGGCGGAGATACGCAGTATTTT. It yields the protein CSARLRDRGGDTQYF.

The chain recombines TRBV18 with TRBJ2-4; no definite D call. CDR3 length: 16 residues. The V end lost 0 bases, the J end lost 2 bases, and 11 bases lay between the germline ends. CDR1 and CDR2 (germline): KGHSH, LQKENI. The CDR3 protein is CASSPPRALSKNIQYF. In DNA, the CDR3 is TGTGCCAGCTCACCACCTCGGGCTTTATCCAAAAACATTCAGTACTTC.

This clonotype was observed a few times. This chain connects TRBV5-1 to TRBJ2-5; D gene unclear. The V end was cut by 0 bases, the J end by 5 bases, with 11 bases between. The V gene's germline CDR1 is SGHRS and CDR2 YFSETQ. The CDR3 is 14 residues long. The CDR3: CASSLGMLGETQYF. Here the CDR3 DNA reads TGCGCCAGCAGCTTGGGGATGTTAGGGGAGACCCAGTACTTC.

This clonotype has just a few counts. The genes are TRBV7-9 and TRBJ2-1; 8 bases map to TRBD2. J gave up 4 bases and V 2 bases, and 10 bases lay outside the gene matches. Germline V gene data show CDR1 as SEHNR and CDR2 as FQNEAQ (reference sequence). This CDR3 contains 17 residues. The CDR3 loop is CASSLNTGTRIYNEQFF. DNA for the CDR3: TGTGCCAGCAGCTTAAACACCGGGACTAGGATTTACAATGAGCAGTTCTTC.

At least ten counts were recorded for this clonotype. The chain has TRBV20-1 and TRBJ2-3, with D uncertain. V lost 4 bases, J lost 1 base, and 15 bases lay in between. Germline V lookup: CDR1 DFQATT, CDR2 SNEGSKA (reference sequence). CDR3 length: 15 amino acids. CDR3 protein: CSATPRSEGTDTQYF. DNA for the CDR3: TGCAGTGCTACCCCACGAAGCGAGGGCACAGATACGCAGTATTTT.

This clonotype has a handful of counts. This sequence joins TRBV6-1 and TRBJ1-5; TRBD1 might be the D (6 bases). V gave up 6 bases and J gave up 6 bases, with 9 bases separating them. The CDR3 is made up of 12 amino acids. Germline V gene data show CDR1 as MNHNS and CDR2 as SASEGT. The CDR3 bases are TGTGCCAGCAGGGGAGGGGGTCAGCCCCAGCATTTT. It codes for CASRGGGQPQHF.

There are many counts of this clonotype. The chain links TRBV6-6 to TRBJ2-2; possibly TRBD1 for D (6 bases). The CDR3 consists of 15 residues. Germline V gives CDR1 MNHNY, CDR2 SVGAGI (reference sequence). V was cut by 1 base and J by 4 bases, with 10 bases left in between. The DNA for the CDR3 is TGTGCCAGCAGTTACTACCGGACAGTCACCGGGGAGCTGTTTTTT. Its translation: CASSYYRTVTGELFF.

This clonotype has a handful of counts. The V and J genes are TRBV6-1 and TRBJ1-5; D is unclear. V dropped 0 bases and J dropped 9 bases, with 15 bases sitting between them. From germline, CDR1 is MNHNS and CDR2 SASEGT. The CDR3 consists of 15 residues. CDR3 sequence: CASSEARLTSRPQHF. CDR3 sequence (DNA): TGTGCCAGCAGTGAAGCCCGACTAACGAGTCGGCCCCAGCATTTT.

Written as DNA, the CDR3 is TGTGCTAGTGGTTCCCCCCCAGGGATTTATGGCTACACCTTC. Translation: CASGSPPGIYGYTF. The V gene is TRBV12-5, the J gene TRBJ1-2, with D possibly being TRBD1 (5 bases). The CDR3 is made up of 14 amino acids. Germline values: CDR1 LGHNT, CDR2 FRNRAP. With 4 bases removed from V and 5 bases from J, the gap between germline ends came to 14 bases.

The chain uses TRBV27 and TRBJ2-7; 7 nucleotides agree with TRBD2. The germline CDR1 and CDR2 sequences are MNHEY and SMNVEV (reference sequence). J lost 4 bases, V lost 7 bases, and 25 bases had no gene match. The CDR3 spans 19 residues. CDR3 sequence: CASNLNPPYVRGRRYEQYF. In DNA, the CDR3 is TGTGCCAGCAATTTGAACCCCCCCTATGTCCGCGGGAGAAGGTACGAGCAGTACTTC.

The V call is TRBV30, the J call TRBJ1-1; D remains unclear. Looked up from germline, CDR1 is GTSNPN and CDR2 is SVGIG (reference sequence). Between the trimmed V and J ends, which lost 5 bases and 4 bases, there was a span of 29 bases. The CDR3 totals 18 residues. CDR3 protein: CAWSLGGSHLLLGTEAFF. In nucleotides, the CDR3 is TGTGCCTGGTCATTAGGAGGGAGCCACCTCCTCTTGGGCACTGAAGCTTTCTTT.

This clonotype was detected a few times. V and J are TRBV7-9 and TRBJ2-2; TRBD1 aligns across 10 bases. Germline-derived CDR1 and CDR2 are SEHNR and FQNEAQ (reference sequence). Trimming took 6 bases from V and 5 from J; bases not matched to a gene: 9. CDR3 length equals 16 residues. This chain's CDR3 is CASRNPRTGGTGELFF. In nucleotides, the CDR3 is TGTGCCAGCAGAAACCCCCGGACAGGGGGAACCGGGGAGCTGTTTTTT. Variable domain in full (rest from reference TRBV7-9 and TRBJ2-2): DTGVSQNPRHKITKRGQNVTFRCDPISEHNRLYWYRQTLGQGPEFLTYFQNEAQLEKSRLLSDRFSAERPKGSFSTLEIQRTEQGDSAMYLCASRNPRTGGTGELFFGEGSRLTVL.

The chain uses TRBV20-1 and TRBJ1-3; a weak D match, TRBD1 (5 bases). The CDR3 has 15 residues. Trimming took 0 bases from V and 0 from J, leaving 9 bases between them. The germline gives CDR1 DFQATT, CDR2 SNEGSKA (reference sequence). Here the CDR3 DNA reads TGCAGTGCTAGAGAGGGGGGGTCCTCTGGAAACACCATATATTTT. It yields the protein CSAREGGSSGNTIYF.

This clonotype was observed a few times. This chain connects TRBV20-1 to TRBJ1-1; TRBD1 matches 7 bases. The CDR3 is 15 amino acids. Trimming cost V 0 bases and J 3 bases; bases outside gene matches: 7. Germline V gene lookup returns CDR1 DFQATT and CDR2 SNEGSKA (reference sequence). Written as DNA, the CDR3 is TGCAGTGCTAGAGATGGGTCAGGGGGGCACACTGAAGCTTTCTTT. Translated: CSARDGSGGHTEAFF.

At least ten counts were recorded for this clonotype. The chain has TRBV12-3 or TRBV12-4 and TRBJ1-4; weak D call: TRBD1 (6 bases). The V and J ends lost 6 bases and 3 bases respectively, with 11 bases between them. The CDR3 extends over 14 amino acids. CDR3: CASSLTGSNEKLFF. In nucleotides, the CDR3 is TGTGCCAGCAGCCTTACAGGGTCTAATGAAAAACTGTTTTTT.

This clonotype occurred a few times. Here the CDR3 DNA reads TGTGCCAGCAGCCCCCTTAGCGGAAAGCTCGGGGAGCAGTACTTC. This gives the protein CASSPLSGKLGEQYF. V and J are TRBV3-1 and TRBJ2-7, with D tentatively TRBD2 (6 bases). V was pared by 4 bases and J by 7 bases, with 20 bases between. The CDR3 is 15 amino acids. CDR1 and CDR2 (germline): LGHDT, YNNKEL (reference sequence).

The chain uses TRBV3-1 and TRBJ2-2; D not resolved. V was cut by 6 bases and J by 3 bases, with 8 bases left in between. Germline CDR1 and CDR2: LGHDT and YNNKEL (reference sequence). This CDR3 contains 13 residues. CDR3 DNA: TGTGCCAGCAGTTCAACCCACACCGGGGAGCTGTTTTTT. Its protein product is CASSSTHTGELFF.